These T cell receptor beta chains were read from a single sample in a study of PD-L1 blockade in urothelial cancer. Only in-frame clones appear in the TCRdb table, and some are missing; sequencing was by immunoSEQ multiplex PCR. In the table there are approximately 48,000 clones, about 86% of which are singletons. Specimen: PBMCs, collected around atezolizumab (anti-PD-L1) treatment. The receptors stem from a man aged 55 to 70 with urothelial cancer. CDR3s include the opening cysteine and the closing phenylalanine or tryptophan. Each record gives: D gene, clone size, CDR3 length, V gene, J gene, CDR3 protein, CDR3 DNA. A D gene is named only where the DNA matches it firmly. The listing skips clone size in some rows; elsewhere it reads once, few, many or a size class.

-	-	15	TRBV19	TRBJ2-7	CASSIMRGVPSEQYF	TGTGCCAGTAGTATAATGCGCGGGGTCCCGTCGGAGCAGTACTTC
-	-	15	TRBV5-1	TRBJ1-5	CASSYSPDSNQPQHF	TGCGCCAGCAGCTACAGTCCAGATAGCAATCAGCCCCAGCATTTT
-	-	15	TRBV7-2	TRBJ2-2	CASSWGSGATGELFF	TGTGCCAGCAGCTGGGGTAGCGGAGCCACCGGGGAGCTGTTTTTT
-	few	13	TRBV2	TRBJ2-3	CASSSERGDTQYF	TGTGCCAGCAGTTCGGAGCGAGGAGATACGCAGTATTTT
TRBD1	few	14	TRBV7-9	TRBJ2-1	CASSIRDSYNEQFF	TGTGCCAGCAGCATTAGGGACAGCTACAATGAGCAGTTCTTC
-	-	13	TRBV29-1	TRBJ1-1	CSFRRDLNTEAFF	TGCAGCTTCCGCAGGGACTTGAACACTGAAGCTTTCTTT
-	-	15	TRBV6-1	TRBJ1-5	CASWRGSNSNQPQHF	TGTGCCAGCTGGCGGGGCTCGAATAGCAATCAGCCCCAGCATTTT
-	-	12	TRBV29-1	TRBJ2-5	CSVGQNQETQYF	TGCAGCGTAGGACAAAACCAAGAGACCCAGTACTTC
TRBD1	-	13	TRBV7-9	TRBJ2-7	CASSPPGQDEQYF	TGTGCCAGCAGCCCCCCTGGACAGGACGAGCAGTACTTC
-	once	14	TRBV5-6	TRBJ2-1	CASSLDSSYNEQFF	TGTGCCAGCAGCCTGGATAGCTCCTACAATGAGCAGTTCTTC
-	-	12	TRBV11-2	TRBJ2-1	CASSSLAQGQFF	TGTGCCAGCAGCTCACTAGCCCAAGGGCAGTTCTTC
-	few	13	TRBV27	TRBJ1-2	CASSPAGWYGYTF	TGTGCCAGCAGCCCCGCGGGGTGGTATGGCTACACCTTC
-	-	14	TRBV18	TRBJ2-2	CASSPQPNTGELFF	TGTGCCAGCTCACCACAGCCGAACACCGGGGAGCTGTTTTTT
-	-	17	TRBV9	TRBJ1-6	CASSVGGGSSYNSPLHF	TGTGCCAGCAGCGTAGGCGGCGGGAGCTCCTATAATTCACCCCTCCACTTT
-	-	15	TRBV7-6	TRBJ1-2	CASSLDRDTFYGYTF	TGTGCCAGCAGCTTAGACCGGGACACCTTCTATGGCTACACCTTC
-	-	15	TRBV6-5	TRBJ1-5	CASSRGPIGHQPQHF	TGTGCCAGCAGCAGGGGACCTATTGGGCATCAGCCCCAGCATTTT
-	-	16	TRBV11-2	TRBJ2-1	CASSLGVPFLYNEQFF	TGTGCCAGCAGCTTAGGAGTTCCCTTTTTATACAATGAGCAGTTCTTC
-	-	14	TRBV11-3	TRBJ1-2	CASSLGSFKYGYTF	TGTGCCAGCAGCTTAGGGAGTTTCAAGTATGGCTACACCTTC
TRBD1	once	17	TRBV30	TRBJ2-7	CAWNTGGSLDYLHEQYF	TGTGCCTGGAATACAGGGGGTTCACTAGACTACCTACACGAGCAGTACTTC
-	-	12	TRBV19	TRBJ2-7	CASSVTGYEQYF	TGTGCCAGTAGTGTAACAGGGTACGAGCAGTACTTC
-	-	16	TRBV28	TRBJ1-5	CATNGGARYSNQPQHF	TGTGCTACGAACGGCGGGGCTCGATATAGCAATCAGCCCCAGCATTTT
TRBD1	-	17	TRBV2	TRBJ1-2	CASSQRQGNTQDYGYTF	TGTGCCAGCAGTCAACGACAGGGTAATACACAAGACTATGGCTACACCTTC
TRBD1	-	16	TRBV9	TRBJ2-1	CASSVPRDRPPNEQFF	TGTGCCAGCAGCGTCCCCCGGGACAGGCCTCCCAACGAGCAGTTCTTC
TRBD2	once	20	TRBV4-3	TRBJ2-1	CASSQGPWTSGWSSYNEQFF	TGCGCCAGCAGCCAAGGTCCTTGGACTAGCGGATGGAGCTCCTACAATGAGCAGTTCTTC
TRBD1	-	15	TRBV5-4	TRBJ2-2	CASTRGQGNTGELFF	TGTGCCAGCACCAGGGGACAGGGGAACACCGGGGAGCTGTTTTTT
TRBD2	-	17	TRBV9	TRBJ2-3	CASSVEGSGGYTDTQYF	TGTGCCAGCAGCGTAGAGGGGAGCGGGGGGTACACAGATACGCAGTATTTT
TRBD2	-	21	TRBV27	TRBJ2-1	CASSLSPFAAGGPHPRNEQFF	TGTGCCAGCAGTTTATCCCCATTCGCTGCGGGAGGGCCACATCCACGCAATGAGCAGTTCTTC
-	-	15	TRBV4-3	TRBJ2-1	CASSPIYATYNEQFF	TGCGCCAGCAGCCCTATCTATGCGACTTACAATGAGCAGTTCTTC
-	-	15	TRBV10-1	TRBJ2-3	CASSESRGRTDTQYF	TGCGCCAGCAGTGAGTCTCGAGGCCGCACAGATACGCAGTATTTT
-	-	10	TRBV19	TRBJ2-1	CASGRDEQFF	TGTGCCAGTGGCAGGGATGAGCAGTTCTTC
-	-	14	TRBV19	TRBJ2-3	CASSPQRVTDTQYF	TGTGCCAGTAGCCCCCAACGGGTCACAGATACGCAGTATTTT
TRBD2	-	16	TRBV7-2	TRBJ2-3	CASITGPAGGTDTQYF	TGTGCCAGCATCACCGGGCCAGCGGGAGGGACAGATACGCAGTATTTT
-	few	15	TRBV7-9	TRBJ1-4	CASTQVRGGDEKLFF	TGTGCCAGCACCCAAGTGAGGGGAGGGGATGAAAAACTGTTTTTT
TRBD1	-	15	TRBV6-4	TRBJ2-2	CASNEDRANTGELFF	TGTGCCAGCAACGAAGACAGGGCGAACACCGGGGAGCTGTTTTTT
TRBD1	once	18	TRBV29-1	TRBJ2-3	CSVEGVVPGQGSTDTQYF	TGCAGCGTTGAAGGCGTCGTCCCGGGACAGGGGAGCACAGATACGCAGTATTTT
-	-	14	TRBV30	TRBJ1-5	CAWSAGQSNQPQHF	TGTGCCTGGAGCGCCGGACAGAGCAATCAGCCCCAGCATTTT
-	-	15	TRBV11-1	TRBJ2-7	CASSLQGLTSGEQYF	TGTGCCAGCAGCTTACAGGGACTCACTTCGGGAGAGCAGTACTTC
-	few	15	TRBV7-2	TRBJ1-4	CASSLAGRGSEKLFF	TGTGCCAGCAGCTTAGCGGGCAGGGGTAGCGAAAAACTGTTTTTT
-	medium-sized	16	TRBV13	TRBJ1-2	CASSLGTGSGFYGYTF	TGTGCCAGCAGCTTAGGTACAGGGTCGGGGTTCTATGGCTACACCTTC
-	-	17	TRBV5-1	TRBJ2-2	CASSLAGGVLNTGELFF	TGCGCCAGCAGCTTGGCTGGCGGGGTCCTGAACACCGGGGAGCTGTTTTTT
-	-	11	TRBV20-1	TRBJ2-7	CSATNVRGQYF	TGCAGTGCTACCAACGTACGAGGGCAGTACTTC
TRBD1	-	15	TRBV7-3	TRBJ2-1	CASSPGTGGYNEQFF	TGTGCCAGCAGCCCCGGGACAGGGGGGTACAATGAGCAGTTCTTC
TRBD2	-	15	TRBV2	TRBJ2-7	CASRERLAGGSEQYF	TGTGCCAGCAGAGAGAGACTAGCGGGAGGGTCCGAGCAGTACTTC
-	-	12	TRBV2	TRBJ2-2	CASSALAGELFF	TGTGCCAGCAGTGCACTGGCCGGGGAGCTGTTTTTT
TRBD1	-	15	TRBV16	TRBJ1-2	CASSQGGQGNYGYTF	TGTGCCAGCAGCCAGGGTGGACAGGGTAACTATGGCTACACCTTC
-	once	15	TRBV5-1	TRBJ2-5	CASRDVRGNVETQYF	TGCGCCAGCAGGGACGTCAGAGGGAACGTGGAGACCCAGTACTTC
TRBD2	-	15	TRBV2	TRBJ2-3	CASSGSSGYADTQYF	TGTGCCAGCAGTGGGTCTAGCGGGTACGCAGATACGCAGTATTTT
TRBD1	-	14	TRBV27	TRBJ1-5	CASSTGTGIQPQHF	TGTGCCAGCAGTACCGGGACAGGGATTCAGCCCCAGCATTTT
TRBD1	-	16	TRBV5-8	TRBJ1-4	CASSLTGGLTNEKLFF	TGTGCCAGCAGCCTAACAGGGGGCCTGACTAATGAAAAACTGTTTTTT